This T cell receptor (beta chain) was documented in a study of T cell responses to AZD1222 COVID-19 vaccine. Sequenced by immunoSEQ multiplex PCR; TCRdb stores in-frame clones only, minus some. The sample records over 110,000 clones, roughly 91% being singletons. CDR1 is ENHRY, CDR2 SYGVKD, per germline. The CDR3 loop spans 15 amino acids. Between the trimmed V and J ends, which lost 8 bases and 2 bases, there was a span of 16 bases. J is TRBJ1-5 and V is TRBV10-3; D may be TRBD1 (6 bases). The clonotype comes from an adult in good health. Sequencing used peripheral blood, obtained on day 0 of AZD1222 vaccination. The CDR3 sequence: CAIQPGGQGNQPQHF. DNA for the CDR3: TGTGCCATCCAACCGGGGGGGCAGGGCAATCAGCCCCAGCATTTT.